This T cell receptor beta chain is from a study of OX40 agonist ivuxolimab in advanced cancers. Background on the study: Patients were infused with ivuxolimab every 2 weeks at 0.01 to 10 mg/kg. Dose-escalation patients had hepatocellular carcinoma, melanoma, renal cell or head and neck cancer.

As regards this clone: Its antigen is still unknown.

Looked up from germline, CDR1 is ENHRY and CDR2 is SYGVKD. V was cut by 0 bases and J by 2 bases, with 16 bases left in between. The CDR3 loop spans 17 amino acids. Study results and caveats: CD8+ T cells averaged more expanded clones than CD4+.

Generated by immunoSEQ multiplex PCR, the TCRdb table keeps only in-frame clones and is missing some. This sample carries nearly 25,000 clones, roughly 78% of them seen once, and the ten largest clones take approximately 1.5%. The chain employs TRBV10-3 and TRBJ1-2; D is perhaps TRBD1 (5 bases). Source: CD4+ or CD8+ T cells sorted from blood, taken in a trial of the OX40 agonist ivuxolimab. The clonotype was recovered from an adult with an advanced solid tumor such as melanoma, head and neck, liver or kidney cancer. CDR3 sequence: CAISESTLGRTNYGYTF. In nucleotides, the CDR3 is TGTGCCATCAGTGAGTCGACTCTGGGACGAACGAACTATGGCTACACCTTC.